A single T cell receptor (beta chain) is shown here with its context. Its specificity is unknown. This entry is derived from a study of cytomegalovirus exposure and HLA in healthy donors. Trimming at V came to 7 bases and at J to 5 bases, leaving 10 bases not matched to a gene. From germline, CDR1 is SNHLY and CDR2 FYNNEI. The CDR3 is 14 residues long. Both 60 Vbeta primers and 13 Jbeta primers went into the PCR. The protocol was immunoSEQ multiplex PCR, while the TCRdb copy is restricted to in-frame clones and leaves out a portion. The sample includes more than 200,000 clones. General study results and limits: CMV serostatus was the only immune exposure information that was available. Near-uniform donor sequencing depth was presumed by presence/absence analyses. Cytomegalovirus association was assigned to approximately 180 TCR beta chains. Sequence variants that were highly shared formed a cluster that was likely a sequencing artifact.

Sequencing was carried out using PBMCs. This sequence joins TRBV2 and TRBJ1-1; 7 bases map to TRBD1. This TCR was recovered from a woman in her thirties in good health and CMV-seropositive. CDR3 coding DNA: TGTGCCAGCACTCCCGTAGGGGGCAGGACTGAAGCTTTCTTT. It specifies CASTPVGGRTEAFF.